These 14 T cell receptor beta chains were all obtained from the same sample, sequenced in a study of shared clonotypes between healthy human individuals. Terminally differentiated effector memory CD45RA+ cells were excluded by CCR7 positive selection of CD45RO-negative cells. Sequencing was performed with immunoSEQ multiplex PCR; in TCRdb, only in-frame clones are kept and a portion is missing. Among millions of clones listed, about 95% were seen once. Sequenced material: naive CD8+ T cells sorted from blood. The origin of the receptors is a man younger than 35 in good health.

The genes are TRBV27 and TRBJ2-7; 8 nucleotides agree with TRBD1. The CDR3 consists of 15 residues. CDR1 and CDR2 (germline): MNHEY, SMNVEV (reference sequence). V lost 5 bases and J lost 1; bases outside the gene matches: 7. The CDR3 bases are TGTGCCAGCAGTATCACAGGGGGGCAGTCCTACGAGCAGTACTTC. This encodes CASSITGGQSYEQYF.

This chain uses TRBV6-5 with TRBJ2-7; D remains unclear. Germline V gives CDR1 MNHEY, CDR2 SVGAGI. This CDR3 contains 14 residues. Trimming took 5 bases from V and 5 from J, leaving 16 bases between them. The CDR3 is CASSPIWGSDEQYF. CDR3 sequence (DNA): TGTGCCAGCAGTCCCATATGGGGAAGTGACGAGCAGTACTTC.

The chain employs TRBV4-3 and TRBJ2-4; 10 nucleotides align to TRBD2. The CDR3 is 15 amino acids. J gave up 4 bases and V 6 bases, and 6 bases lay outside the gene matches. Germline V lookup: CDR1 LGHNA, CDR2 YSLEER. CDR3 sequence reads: CASSPTSGPKNIQYF. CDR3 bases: TGCGCCAGCAGTCCGACTAGCGGGCCAAAAAACATTCAGTACTTC.

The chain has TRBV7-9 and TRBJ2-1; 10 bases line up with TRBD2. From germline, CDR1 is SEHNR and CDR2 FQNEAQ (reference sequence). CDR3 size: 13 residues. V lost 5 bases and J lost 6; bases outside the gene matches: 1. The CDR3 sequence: CASSGLAVNEQFF. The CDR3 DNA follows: TGTGCCAGCAGCGGACTAGCGGTCAATGAGCAGTTCTTC. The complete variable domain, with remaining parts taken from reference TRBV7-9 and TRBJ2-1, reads DTGVSQNPRHKITKRGQNVTFRCDPISEHNRLYWYRQTLGQGPEFLTYFQNEAQLEKSRLLSDRFSAERPKGSFSTLEIQRTEQGDSAMYLCASSGLAVNEQFFGPGTRLTVL.

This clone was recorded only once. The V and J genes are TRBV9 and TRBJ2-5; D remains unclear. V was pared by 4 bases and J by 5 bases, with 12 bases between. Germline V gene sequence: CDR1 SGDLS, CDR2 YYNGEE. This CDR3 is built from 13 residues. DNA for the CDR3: TGTGCCAGCAGCCAATCCTCGGGTGAGACCCAGTACTTC. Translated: CASSQSSGETQYF. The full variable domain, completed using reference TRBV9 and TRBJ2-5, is DSGVTQTPKHLITATGQRVTLRCSPRSGDLSVYWYQQSLDQGLQFLIQYYNGEERAKGNILERFSAQQFPDLHSELNLSSLELGDSALYFCASSQSSGETQYFGPGTRLLVL.

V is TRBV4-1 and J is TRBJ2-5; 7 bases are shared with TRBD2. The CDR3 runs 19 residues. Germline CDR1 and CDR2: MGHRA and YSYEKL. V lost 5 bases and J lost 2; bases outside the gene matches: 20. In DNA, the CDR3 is TGCGCCAGCAGCAGACCCTCGGGCGGGGGAGAGGCTTCGCAAGAGACCCAGTACTTC. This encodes CASSRPSGGGEASQETQYF.

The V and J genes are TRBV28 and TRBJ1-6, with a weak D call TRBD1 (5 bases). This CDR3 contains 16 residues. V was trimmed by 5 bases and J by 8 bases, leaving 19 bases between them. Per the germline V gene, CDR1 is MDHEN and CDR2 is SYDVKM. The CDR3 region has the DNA TGTGCCAGCAGTCTTCTCGGACATGGGTCGGATTCACCCCTCCACTTT. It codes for CASSLLGHGSDSPLHF.

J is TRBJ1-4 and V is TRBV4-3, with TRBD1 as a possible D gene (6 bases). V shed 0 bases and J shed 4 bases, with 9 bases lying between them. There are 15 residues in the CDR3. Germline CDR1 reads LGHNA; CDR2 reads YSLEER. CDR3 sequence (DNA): TGCGCCAGCAGCCAAGACTGGGGGCTTAATGAAAAACTGTTTTTT. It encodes CASSQDWGLNEKLFF.

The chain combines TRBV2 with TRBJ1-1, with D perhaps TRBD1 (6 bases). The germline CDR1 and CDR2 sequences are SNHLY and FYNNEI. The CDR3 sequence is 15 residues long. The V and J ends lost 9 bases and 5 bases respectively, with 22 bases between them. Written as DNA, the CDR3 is TGTGCCAGTTGCATAGGACAGCCCGCGGCGACTGAAGCTTTCTTT. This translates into CASCIGQPAATEAFF.

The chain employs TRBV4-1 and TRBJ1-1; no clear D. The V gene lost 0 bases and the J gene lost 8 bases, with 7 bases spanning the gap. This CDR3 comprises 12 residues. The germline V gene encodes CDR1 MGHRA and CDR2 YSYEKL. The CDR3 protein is CASSQDRYEAFF. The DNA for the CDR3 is TGCGCCAGCAGCCAAGATAGATACGAAGCTTTCTTT.

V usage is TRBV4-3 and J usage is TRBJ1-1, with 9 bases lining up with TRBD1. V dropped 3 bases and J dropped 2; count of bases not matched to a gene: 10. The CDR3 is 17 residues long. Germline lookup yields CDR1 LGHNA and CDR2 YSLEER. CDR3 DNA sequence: TGCGCCAGCAGCCAGGAGACAGGGGGATGGCTAAACACTGAAGCTTTCTTT. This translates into CASSQETGGWLNTEAFF.

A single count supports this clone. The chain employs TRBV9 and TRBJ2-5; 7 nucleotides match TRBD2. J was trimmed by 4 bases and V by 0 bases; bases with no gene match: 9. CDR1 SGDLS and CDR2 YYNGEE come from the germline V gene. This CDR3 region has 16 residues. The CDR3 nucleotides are TGTGCCAGCAGCGTAGGCCCCTTTACGGGGGGAGAGACCCAGTACTTC. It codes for CASSVGPFTGGETQYF.

CDR3 amino acids: CASTETRTSGSYEQYF. The CDR3 DNA is TGTGCCAGCACCGAAACCAGGACTAGCGGTTCCTACGAGCAGTACTTC. The V call is TRBV11-2, the J call TRBJ2-7, with 10 bases aligning to TRBD2. CDR1 and CDR2 from the germline V gene are SGHAT and FQNNGV. V trimming: 7 bases; J trimming: 1 base; junction bases outside the gene matches: 10. The CDR3 sequence is 16 residues long.

This CDR3 is CASSLAQGNEQYF. CDR3 in DNA: TGTGCCAGCAGCTTAGCCCAAGGGAACGAGCAGTACTTC. The chain recombines TRBV13 with TRBJ2-7; no definite D call. Trimming shortened V by 1 base and J by 5 bases, and 9 bases separated the two germline ends. There are 13 residues in the CDR3. Looked up from germline, CDR1 is PRHDT and CDR2 is FYEKMQ (reference sequence).